Presented here are 3 T cell receptor beta chains from one specimen sequenced in a study of Graves' ophthalmopathy and Graves' hyperthyroidism. TCR beta CDR3 regions were amplified from RNA transcripts. First-round RT-PCR with HTBI primers preceded a second-round multiplex PCR. Each CDR3 protein gets one entry after TCRdb re-called the multiplex PCR reads with MiXCR. The data contain approximately 640,000 distinct CDR3 sequences, about 40% of them singletons. Material for sequencing was peripheral blood. These receptors were taken from an adult man with Graves' ophthalmopathy.

J is TRBJ1-5 and V is TRBV3-1; D is perhaps TRBD1 (5 bases). V gave up 1 base and J gave up 3 bases, with 10 bases separating them. This CDR3 is built from 15 residues. Germline V CDR1 and CDR2: LGHDT, YNNKEL (reference sequence). The CDR3 bases are TGTGCCAGCAGCCAAGGGACACAAAACAATCAGCCCCAGCATTTT. The encoded protein is CASSQGTQNNQPQHF.

This clonotype was detected ten times or more. The V gene is TRBV20-1, the J gene TRBJ1-4, with D unresolved. The V end was cut by 0 bases, the J end by 0 bases, with 14 bases between. From germline, CDR1 is DFQATT and CDR2 SNEGSKA (reference sequence). There are 17 residues in the CDR3. The CDR3 loop is CSARDVRRYATNEKLFF. The DNA of the CDR3 is TGCAGTGCTAGAGATGTTCGCAGATATGCAACTAATGAAAAACTGTTTTTT.

This clonotype was counted ten times or more. This chain links TRBV6-1 with TRBJ1-2, with D hard to call. V was cut by 7 bases and J by 6 bases, with 15 bases left in between. The germline CDR1 and CDR2 sequences are MNHNS and SASEGT. This CDR3 comprises 13 residues. The CDR3 protein is CASKGYQINGYTF. The CDR3 DNA reads as TGTGCCAGCAAAGGGTACCAGATAAATGGCTACACCTTC.